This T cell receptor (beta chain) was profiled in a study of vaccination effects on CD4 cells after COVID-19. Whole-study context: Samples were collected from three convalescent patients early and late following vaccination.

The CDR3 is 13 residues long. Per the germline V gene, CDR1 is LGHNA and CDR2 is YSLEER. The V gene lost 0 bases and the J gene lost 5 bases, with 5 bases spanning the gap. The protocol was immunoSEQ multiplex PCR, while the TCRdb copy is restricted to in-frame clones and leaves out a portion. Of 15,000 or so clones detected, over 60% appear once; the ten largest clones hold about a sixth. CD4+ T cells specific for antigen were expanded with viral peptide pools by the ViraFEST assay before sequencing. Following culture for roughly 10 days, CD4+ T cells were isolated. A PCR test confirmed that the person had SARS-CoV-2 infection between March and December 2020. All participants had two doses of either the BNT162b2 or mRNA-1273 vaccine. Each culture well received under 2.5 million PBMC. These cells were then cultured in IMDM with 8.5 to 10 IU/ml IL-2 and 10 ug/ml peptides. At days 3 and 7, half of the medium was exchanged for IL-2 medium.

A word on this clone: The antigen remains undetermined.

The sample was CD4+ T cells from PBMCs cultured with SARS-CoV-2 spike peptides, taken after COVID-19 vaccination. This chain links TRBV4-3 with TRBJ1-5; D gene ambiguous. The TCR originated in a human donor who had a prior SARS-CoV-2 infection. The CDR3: CASSQDPDQPQHF. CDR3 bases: TGCGCCAGCAGCCAAGATCCGGATCAGCCCCAGCATTTT.